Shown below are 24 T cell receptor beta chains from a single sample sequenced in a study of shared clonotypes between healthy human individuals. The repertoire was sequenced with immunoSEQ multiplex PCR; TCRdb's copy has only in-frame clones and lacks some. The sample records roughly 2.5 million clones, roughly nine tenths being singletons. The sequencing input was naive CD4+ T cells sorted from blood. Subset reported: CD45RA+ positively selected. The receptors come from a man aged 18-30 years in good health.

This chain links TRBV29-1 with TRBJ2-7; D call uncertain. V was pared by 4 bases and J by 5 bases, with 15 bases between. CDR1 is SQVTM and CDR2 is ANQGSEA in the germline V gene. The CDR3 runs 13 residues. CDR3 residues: CSVAGHPRDEQYF. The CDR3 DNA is TGCAGCGTTGCTGGTCACCCCCGGGACGAGCAGTACTTC.

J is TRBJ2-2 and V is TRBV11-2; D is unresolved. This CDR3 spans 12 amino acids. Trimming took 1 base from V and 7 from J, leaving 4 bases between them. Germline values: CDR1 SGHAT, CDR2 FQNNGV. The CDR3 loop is CASSLGIGELFF. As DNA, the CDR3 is TGTGCCAGCAGCTTAGGAATCGGGGAGCTGTTTTTT. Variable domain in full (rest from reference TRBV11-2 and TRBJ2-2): EAGVAQSPRYKIIEKRQSVAFWCNPISGHATLYWYQQILGQGPKLLIQFQNNGVVDDSQLPKDRFSAERLKGVDSTLKIQPAKLEDSAVYLCASSLGIGELFFGEGSRLTVL.

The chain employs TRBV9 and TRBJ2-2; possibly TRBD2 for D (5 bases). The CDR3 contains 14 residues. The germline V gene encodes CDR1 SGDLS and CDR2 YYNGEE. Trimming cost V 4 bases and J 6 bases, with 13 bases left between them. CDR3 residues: CASSQRGSPGELFF. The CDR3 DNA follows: TGTGCCAGCAGCCAACGGGGTTCACCCGGGGAGCTGTTTTTT.

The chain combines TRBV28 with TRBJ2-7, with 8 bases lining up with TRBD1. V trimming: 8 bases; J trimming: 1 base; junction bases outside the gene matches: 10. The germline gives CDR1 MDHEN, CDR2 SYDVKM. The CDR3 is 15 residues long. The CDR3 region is CASGPRGLGSYEQYF. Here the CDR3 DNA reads TGTGCCAGCGGCCCCAGGGGGCTGGGATCCTACGAGCAGTACTTC.

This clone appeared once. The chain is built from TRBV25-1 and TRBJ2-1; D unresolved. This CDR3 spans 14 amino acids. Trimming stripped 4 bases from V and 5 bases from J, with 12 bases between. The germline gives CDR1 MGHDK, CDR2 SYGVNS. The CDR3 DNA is TGTGCCAGCAGTGTGCACAGTTTCAACAATGAGCAGTTCTTC. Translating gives CASSVHSFNNEQFF.

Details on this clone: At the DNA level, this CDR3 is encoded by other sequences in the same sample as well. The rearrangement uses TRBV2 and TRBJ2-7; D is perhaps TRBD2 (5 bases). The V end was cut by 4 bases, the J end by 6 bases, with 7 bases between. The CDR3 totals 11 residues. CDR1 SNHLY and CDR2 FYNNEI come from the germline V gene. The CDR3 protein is CASSVLGEQYF. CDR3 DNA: TGTGCCAGCAGTGTACTAGGCGAGCAGTACTTC.

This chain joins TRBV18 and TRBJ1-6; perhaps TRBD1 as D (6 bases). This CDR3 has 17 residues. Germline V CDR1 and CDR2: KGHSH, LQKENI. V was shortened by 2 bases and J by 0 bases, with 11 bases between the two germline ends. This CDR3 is CASSPTQGGSYNSPLHF. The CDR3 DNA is TGTGCCAGCTCACCAACACAGGGTGGCTCCTATAATTCACCCCTCCACTTT.

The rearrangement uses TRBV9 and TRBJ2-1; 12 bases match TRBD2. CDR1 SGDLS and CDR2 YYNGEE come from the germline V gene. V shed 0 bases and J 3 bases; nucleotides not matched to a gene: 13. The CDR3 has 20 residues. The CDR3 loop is CASSVGLGLAGGVFYNEQFF. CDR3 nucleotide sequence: TGTGCCAGCAGCGTAGGATTAGGGCTAGCGGGAGGGGTTTTCTACAATGAGCAGTTCTTC.

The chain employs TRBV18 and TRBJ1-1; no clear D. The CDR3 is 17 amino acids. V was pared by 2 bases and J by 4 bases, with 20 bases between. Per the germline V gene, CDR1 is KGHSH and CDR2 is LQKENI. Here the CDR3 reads CASSPNPLGISSTEAFF. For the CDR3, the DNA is TGTGCCAGCTCACCAAACCCCCTGGGTATCTCGAGCACTGAAGCTTTCTTT. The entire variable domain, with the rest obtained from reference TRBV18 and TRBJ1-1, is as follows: NAGVMQNPRHLVRRRGQEARLRCSPMKGHSHVYWYRQLPEEGLKFMVYLQKENIIDESGMPKERFSAEFPKEGPSILRIQQVVRGDSAAYFCASSPNPLGISSTEAFFGQGTRLTVV.

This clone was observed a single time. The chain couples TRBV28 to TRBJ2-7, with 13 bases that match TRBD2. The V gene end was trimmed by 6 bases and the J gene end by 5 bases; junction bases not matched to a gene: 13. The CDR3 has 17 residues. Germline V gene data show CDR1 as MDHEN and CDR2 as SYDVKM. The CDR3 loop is CASSSNQRLAGGHEQYF. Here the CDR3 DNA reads TGTGCCAGCAGCTCCAACCAGAGACTAGCGGGGGGCCACGAGCAGTACTTC.

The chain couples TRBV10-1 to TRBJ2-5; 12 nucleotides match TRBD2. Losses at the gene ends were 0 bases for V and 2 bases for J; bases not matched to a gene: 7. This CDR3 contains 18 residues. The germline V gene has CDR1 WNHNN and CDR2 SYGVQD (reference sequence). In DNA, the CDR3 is TGCGCCAGCAGTGAGTCGTTCGGACTAGCGGGGATACAAGAGACCCAGTACTTC. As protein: CASSESFGLAGIQETQYF.

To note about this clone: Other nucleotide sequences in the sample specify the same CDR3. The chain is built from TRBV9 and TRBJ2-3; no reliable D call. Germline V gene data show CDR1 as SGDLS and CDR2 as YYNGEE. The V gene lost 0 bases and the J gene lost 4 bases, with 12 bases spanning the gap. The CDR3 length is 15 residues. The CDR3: CASSVVGSRADTQYF. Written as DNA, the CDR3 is TGTGCCAGCAGCGTAGTAGGGTCTCGGGCAGATACGCAGTATTTT.

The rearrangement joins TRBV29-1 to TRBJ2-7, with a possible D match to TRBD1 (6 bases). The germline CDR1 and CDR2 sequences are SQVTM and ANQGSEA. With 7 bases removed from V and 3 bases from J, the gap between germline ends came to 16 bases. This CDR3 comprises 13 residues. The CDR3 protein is CSGTSAQGYEQYF. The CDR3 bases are TGCAGCGGGACCAGTGCACAGGGCTACGAGCAGTACTTC.

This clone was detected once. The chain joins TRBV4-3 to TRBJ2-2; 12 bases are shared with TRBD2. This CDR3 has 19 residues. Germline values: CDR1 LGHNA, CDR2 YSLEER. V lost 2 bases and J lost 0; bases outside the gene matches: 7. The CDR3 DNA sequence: TGCGCCAGCAGCCAATTGGGGACTAGCGGGTTGACGAACACCGGGGAGCTGTTTTTT. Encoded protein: CASSQLGTSGLTNTGELFF.

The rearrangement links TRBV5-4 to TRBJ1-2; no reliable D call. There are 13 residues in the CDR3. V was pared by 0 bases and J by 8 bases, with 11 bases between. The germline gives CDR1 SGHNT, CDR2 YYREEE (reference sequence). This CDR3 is CASSLAGAVGYTF. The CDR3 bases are TGTGCCAGCAGCTTGGCCGGCGCGGTGGGCTACACCTTC.

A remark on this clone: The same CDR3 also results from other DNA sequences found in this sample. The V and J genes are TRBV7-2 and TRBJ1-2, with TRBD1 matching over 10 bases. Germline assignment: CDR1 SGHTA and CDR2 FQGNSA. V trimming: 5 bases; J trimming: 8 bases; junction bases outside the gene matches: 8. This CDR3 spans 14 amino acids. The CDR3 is CASSLGQGLGGYTF. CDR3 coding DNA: TGTGCCAGCAGCCTGGGACAGGGGTTGGGAGGCTACACCTTC.

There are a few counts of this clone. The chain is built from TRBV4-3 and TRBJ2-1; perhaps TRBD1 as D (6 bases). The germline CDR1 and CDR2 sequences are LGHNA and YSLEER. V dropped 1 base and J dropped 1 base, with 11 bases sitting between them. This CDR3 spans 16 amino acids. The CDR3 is CASSQGPTGSYNEQFF. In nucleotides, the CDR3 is TGCGCCAGCAGCCAAGGTCCCACAGGGTCCTACAATGAGCAGTTCTTC.

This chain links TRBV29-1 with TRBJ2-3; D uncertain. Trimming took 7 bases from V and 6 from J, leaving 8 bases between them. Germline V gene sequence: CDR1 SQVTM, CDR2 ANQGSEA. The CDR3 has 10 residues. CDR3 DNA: TGCAGCGGGGTTTACGATACGCAGTATTTT. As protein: CSGVYDTQYF.

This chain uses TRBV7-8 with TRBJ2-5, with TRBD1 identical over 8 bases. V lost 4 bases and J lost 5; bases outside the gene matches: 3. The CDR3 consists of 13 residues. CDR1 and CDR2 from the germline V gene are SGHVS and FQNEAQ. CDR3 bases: TGTGCCAGCAGCTCGACAGGGGCGGAGACCCAGTACTTC. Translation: CASSSTGAETQYF.

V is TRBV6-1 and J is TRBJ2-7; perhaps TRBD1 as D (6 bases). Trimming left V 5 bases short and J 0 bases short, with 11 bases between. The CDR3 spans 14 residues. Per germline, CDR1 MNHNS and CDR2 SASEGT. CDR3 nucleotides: TGTGCCAGCAGTCAACAGGGTTACTCCTACGAGCAGTACTTC. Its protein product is CASSQQGYSYEQYF.

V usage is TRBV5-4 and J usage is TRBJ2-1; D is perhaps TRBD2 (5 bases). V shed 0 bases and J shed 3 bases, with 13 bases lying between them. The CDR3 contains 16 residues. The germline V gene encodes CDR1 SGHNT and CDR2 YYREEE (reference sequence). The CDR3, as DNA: TGTGCCAGCAGCTTGGACGGCCTTCGGGGCTACAATGAGCAGTTCTTC. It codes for CASSLDGLRGYNEQFF.

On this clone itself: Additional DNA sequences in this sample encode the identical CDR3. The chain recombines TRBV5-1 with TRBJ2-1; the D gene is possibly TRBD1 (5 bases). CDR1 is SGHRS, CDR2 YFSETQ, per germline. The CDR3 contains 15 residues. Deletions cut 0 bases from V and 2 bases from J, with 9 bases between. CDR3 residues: CASSLGQPTYNEQFF. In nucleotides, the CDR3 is TGCGCCAGCAGCTTGGGACAGCCTACCTACAATGAGCAGTTCTTC.

CDR3 bases: TGTGCCAGCAGTGACAGCGATCAGCCCCAGCATTTT. It is translated as CASSDSDQPQHF. The chain recombines TRBV6-6 with TRBJ1-5; perhaps TRBD1 as D (5 bases). The CDR3 contains 12 residues. The V and J ends lost 5 bases and 5 bases respectively, with 7 bases between them. Germline lookup yields CDR1 MNHNY and CDR2 SVGAGI (reference sequence).

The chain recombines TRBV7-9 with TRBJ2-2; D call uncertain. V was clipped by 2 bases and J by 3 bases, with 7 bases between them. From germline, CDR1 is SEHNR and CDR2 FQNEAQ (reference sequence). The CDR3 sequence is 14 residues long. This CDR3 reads CASSLYLDTGELFF. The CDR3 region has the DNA TGTGCCAGCAGCTTATATCTGGACACCGGGGAGCTGTTTTTT.